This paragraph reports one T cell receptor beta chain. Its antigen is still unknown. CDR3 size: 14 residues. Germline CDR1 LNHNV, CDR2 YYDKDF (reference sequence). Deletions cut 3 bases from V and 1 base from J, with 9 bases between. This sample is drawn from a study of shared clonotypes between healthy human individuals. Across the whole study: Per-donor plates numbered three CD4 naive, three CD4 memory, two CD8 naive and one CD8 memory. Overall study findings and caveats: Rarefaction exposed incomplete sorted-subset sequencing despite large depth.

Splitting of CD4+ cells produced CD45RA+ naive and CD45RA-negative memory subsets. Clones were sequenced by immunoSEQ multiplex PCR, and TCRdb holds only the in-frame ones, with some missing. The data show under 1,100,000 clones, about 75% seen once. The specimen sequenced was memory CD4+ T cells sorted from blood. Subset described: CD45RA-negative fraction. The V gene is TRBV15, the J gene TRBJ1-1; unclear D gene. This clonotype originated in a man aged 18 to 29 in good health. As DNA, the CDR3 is TGTGCCACCAGCAGCGGGATCTCGAACACTGAAGCTTTCTTT. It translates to CATSSGISNTEAFF.